Below are 17 T cell receptor beta chains sequenced from a single sample in a study of shared clonotypes between healthy human individuals. Profiled with immunoSEQ multiplex PCR; TCRdb holds only in-frame clones, not every one. The sample gives 2 million to 2.5 million clones, 85% to 95% of which show up once; around 0.35% is in the top ten. Material for sequencing was naive CD4+ T cells from PBMCs. The subset: CD45RA+ positively selected. Every receptor here comes from a man aged 18 to 30 in good health. Some clones in this sample may be carry-over from other donors' samples.

V usage is TRBV20-1 and J usage is TRBJ2-1; 8 nucleotides align to TRBD2. V was pared by 3 bases and J by 14 bases, with 3 bases of the junction left unmatched. The CDR3 extends over 10 amino acids. Germline V gene sequence: CDR1 DFQATT, CDR2 SNEGSKA (reference sequence). Here the CDR3 DNA reads TGCAGTGCTAGCGGGAGGGGAGAGTTCTTC. Its protein is CSASGRGEFF.

V and J are TRBV19 and TRBJ1-3; D gene uncertain. The germline V gene has CDR1 LNHDA and CDR2 SQIVND (reference sequence). V dropped 6 bases and J dropped 2 bases, with 8 bases sitting between them. This CDR3 contains 13 residues. Here the CDR3 reads CASRRKPGNTIYF. The CDR3 DNA is TGTGCCAGTAGGAGAAAGCCTGGAAACACCATATATTTT. Full variable domain (missing parts from reference TRBV19 and TRBJ1-3): DGGITQSPKYLFRKEGQNVTLSCEQNLNHDAMYWYRQDPGQGLRLIYYSQIVNDFQKGDIAEGYSVSREKKESFPLTVTSAQKNPTAFYLCASRRKPGNTIYFGEGSWLTVV.

J is TRBJ2-7 and V is TRBV5-1; D remains unclear. Germline lookup yields CDR1 SGHRS and CDR2 YFSETQ. This CDR3 has 14 amino acids. Trimming took 0 bases from V and 6 from J, leaving 13 bases between them. CDR3 bases: TGCGCCAGCAGCTTGGAGTCTCCTGCCGGCGAGCAGTACTTC. This encodes CASSLESPAGEQYF. Looking up the rest from reference TRBV5-1 and TRBJ2-7 gives the full variable domain: KAGVTQTPRYLIKTRGQQVTLSCSPISGHRSVSWYQQTPGQGLQFLFEYFSETQRNKGNFPGRFSGRQFSNSRSEMNVSTLELGDSALYLCASSLESPAGEQYFGPGTRLTVT.

The chain links TRBV2 to TRBJ1-5; TRBD1 aligns across 7 bases. J lost 5 bases, V lost 4 bases, and 8 bases had no gene match. Germline CDR1 and CDR2: SNHLY and FYNNEI. This CDR3 region has 15 residues. DNA for the CDR3: TGTGCCAGCAGTGTAGAAGGGGGCGAGGATCAGCCCCAGCATTTT. Its translation is CASSVEGGEDQPQHF.

In its sample, this clone was seen once. The genes are TRBV4-1 and TRBJ2-7; D remains ambiguous. The V gene's germline CDR1 is MGHRA and CDR2 YSYEKL. The CDR3 runs 13 residues. The V and J ends lost 1 base and 7 bases respectively, with 11 bases between them. CDR3 nucleotides: TGCGCCAGCAGCCAAGTTGATCGGCGGGAGCAGTACTTC. Translated: CASSQVDRREQYF.

There are a few counts of this clone. The genes are TRBV30 and TRBJ1-5, with D possibly matching TRBD1 (6 bases). The CDR3 contains 16 residues. Germline CDR1 GTSNPN, CDR2 SVGIG (reference sequence). V dropped 5 bases and J dropped 4 bases, with 21 bases sitting between them. CDR3 loop: CAWSPSGQPNNQPQHF. CDR3 in DNA: TGTGCCTGGTCGCCTAGCGGACAGCCCAATAATCAGCCCCAGCATTTT.

This sequence joins TRBV7-2 and TRBJ1-5; possibly TRBD1 for D (5 bases). This CDR3 has 13 amino acids. Germline CDR1 reads SGHTA; CDR2 reads FQGNSA. V lost 5 bases and J lost 4, with 9 bases in between. The CDR3 DNA follows: TGTGCCAGCAGCCGTCCAGGGAATCAGCCCCAGCATTTT. This sequence encodes CASSRPGNQPQHF. The full variable domain, with the rest looked up from reference TRBV7-2 and TRBJ1-5, is GAGVSQSPSNKVTEKGKDVELRCDPISGHTALYWYRQSLGQGLEFLIYFQGNSAPDKSGLPSDRFSAERTGGSVSTLTIQRTQQEDSAVYLCASSRPGNQPQHFGDGTRLSIL.

The V gene is TRBV7-2, the J gene TRBJ2-1, with unresolved D. Trimming left V 0 bases short and J 2 bases short, with 8 bases between. The CDR3 sequence is 15 residues long. Germline V CDR1 and CDR2: SGHTA, FQGNSA. The CDR3 DNA follows: TGTGCCAGCAGCTTAGCCCCCACGACCTACAATGAGCAGTTCTTC. This gives the protein CASSLAPTTYNEQFF.

This clone has a single count. This chain joins TRBV25-1 and TRBJ2-3; the D is unclear. Germline loops: CDR1 MGHDK, CDR2 SYGVNS. The length of the CDR3 is 15 residues. V lost 4 bases to trimming and J lost 1 base, with 12 bases between them. Here the CDR3 reads CASSGASIRTDTQYF. The CDR3, as DNA: TGTGCCAGCAGTGGGGCGTCAATTCGCACAGATACGCAGTATTTT. Full variable domain (remainder filled in from reference TRBV25-1 and TRBJ2-3): EADIYQTPRYLVIGTGKKITLECSQTMGHDKMYWYQQDPGMELHLIHYSYGVNSTEKGDLSSESTVSRIRTEHFPLTLESARPSHTSQYLCASSGASIRTDTQYFGPGTRLTVL.

In this sample, this clone turned up once. J is TRBJ2-7 and V is TRBV2; D possibly corresponds to TRBD2 (6 bases). V was clipped by 8 bases and J by 0 bases, with 17 bases between them. This CDR3 has 15 amino acids. Germline V gene data show CDR1 as SNHLY and CDR2 as FYNNEI. The CDR3 region is CASGFGGAPSYEQYF. The CDR3 coding sequence is TGTGCCAGCGGGTTTGGCGGGGCCCCCTCCTACGAGCAGTACTTC.

Comment on this clone: The same CDR3 also results from other DNA sequences found in this sample. V gene TRBV27 combines with J gene TRBJ1-2; TRBD1 matches at 7 bases. From germline, CDR1 is MNHEY and CDR2 SMNVEV (reference sequence). This CDR3 has 12 amino acids. J lost 5 bases, V lost 5 bases, and 2 bases had no gene match. The CDR3 protein is CASSMTGYGYTF. The DNA for the CDR3 is TGTGCCAGCAGTATGACAGGGTATGGCTACACCTTC.

The V and J genes are TRBV10-1 and TRBJ2-1, with 13 bases matching TRBD2. The V and J ends lost 3 bases and 12 bases, in that order; junction bases with no gene match: 5. The germline CDR1 and CDR2 sequences are WNHNN and SYGVQD (reference sequence). This CDR3 has 14 residues. Written as DNA, the CDR3 is TGCGCCAGCAGTGAAGAACTAGCGGGAGGGCGGCAGTTCTTC. It specifies CASSEELAGGRQFF.

The genes are TRBV19 and TRBJ2-5; TRBD2 matches at 7 bases. The junction had 16 bases not matched to a gene; V was cut back by 4 bases and J by 14 bases. Germline CDR1 and CDR2: LNHDA and SQIVND (reference sequence). There are 14 residues in the CDR3. This CDR3 is CASSREGRRETFYF. The DNA for the CDR3 is TGTGCCAGTAGTAGGGAGGGGCGCCGAGAGACTTTTTACTTC.

This clone was observed a single time. J is TRBJ2-3 and V is TRBV2; the D gene is possibly TRBD2 (7 bases). Trimming took off 4 bases at V and 10 bases at J, with 21 bases between the two ends. The CDR3 has 15 amino acids. Germline V gene sequence: CDR1 SNHLY, CDR2 FYNNEI. Here the CDR3 reads CASSVRGGGPTPQYF. The CDR3 bases are TGTGCCAGCAGTGTTAGGGGGGGAGGCCCCACTCCGCAGTATTTT.

The chain's CDR3 is CASSLVRTGELFF. CDR3 nucleotides: TGTGCCAGCAGCCTCGTTAGGACCGGGGAGCTGTTTTTT. This sequence joins TRBV7-3 and TRBJ2-2, with D unclear. The length of the CDR3 is 13 residues. The V gene lost 5 bases and the J gene lost 5 bases, with 9 bases spanning the gap. Germline V gives CDR1 SGHTA, CDR2 FQGTGA.

The rearrangement uses TRBV10-1 and TRBJ2-1, with D possibly being TRBD2 (6 bases). The CDR3 runs 15 residues. Looked up from germline, CDR1 is WNHNN and CDR2 is SYGVQD (reference sequence). Trimming removed 8 bases from V and 7 bases from J, with 21 bases in between. Here the CDR3 reads CASGLGGAGLNEQFF. CDR3 nucleotides: TGCGCCAGCGGGCTGGGTGGAGCGGGCCTAAATGAGCAGTTCTTC.

J is TRBJ2-7 and V is TRBV6-6; tentatively, D is TRBD1 or TRBD2 (6 bases each). Germline V gives CDR1 MNHNY, CDR2 SVGAGI (reference sequence). Trimming stripped 4 bases from V and 3 bases from J, with 10 bases between. This CDR3 is 13 amino acids long. CDR3 in amino acids: CASSSGGHYEQYF. CDR3 nucleotide sequence: TGTGCCAGCAGTTCCGGGGGCCACTACGAGCAGTACTTC.